A single sample gave rise to the 3 T cell receptor beta chains below, sequenced in a study of CD8+ T cells in alopecia areata. Documented treatment: oral pan-JAK inhibitor, 5-10 mg twice daily. Extraction of RNA preceded its reverse transcription into cDNA, which served as the sequencing template. Sequencing was performed with immunoSEQ multiplex PCR; in TCRdb, only in-frame clones are kept and a portion is missing. The data contain about 220,000 clones, around three fifths of them seen just once; the ten biggest clones take up roughly 1.5%. Sample: CD4+ T cells sorted from blood, taken at week 4, from a patient treated with tofacitinib. The receptors stem from a human donor with alopecia areata.

The genes are TRBV5-1 and TRBJ2-5, with D tentatively TRBD2 (6 bases). The CDR3 has 14 residues. The germline V gene has CDR1 SGHRS and CDR2 YFSETQ. V lost 4 bases and J lost 5, with 15 bases in between. As DNA, the CDR3 is TGCGCCAGCAGCGACGCCGGCGGGATGGAGACCCAGTACTTC. Translation: CASSDAGGMETQYF.

CDR3 sequence reads: CSAGLGQGGEKLFF. The CDR3, as DNA: TGCAGCGCCGGTTTGGGACAGGGAGGTGAAAAACTGTTTTTT. V gene TRBV29-1 combines with J gene TRBJ1-4; 9 positions agree with TRBD1. Germline CDR1 and CDR2: SQVTM and ANQGSEA. Germline trimming cut 7 bases from V and 7 bases from J; bases unmatched to any gene: 10. CDR3 size: 14 residues.

This clone came up a few times. The chain couples TRBV23-1 to TRBJ1-4; D is unresolved. TRBV23-1 is reported as an ORF; its role is uncertain. Trimming shortened V by 0 bases and J by 12 bases, and 14 bases separated the two germline ends. The CDR3 contains 14 residues. CDR3 coding DNA: TGCGCCAGCAGTCAATCGCGGCGGGCCGTGGAACTGTTTTTT. It yields the protein CASSQSRRAVELFF.